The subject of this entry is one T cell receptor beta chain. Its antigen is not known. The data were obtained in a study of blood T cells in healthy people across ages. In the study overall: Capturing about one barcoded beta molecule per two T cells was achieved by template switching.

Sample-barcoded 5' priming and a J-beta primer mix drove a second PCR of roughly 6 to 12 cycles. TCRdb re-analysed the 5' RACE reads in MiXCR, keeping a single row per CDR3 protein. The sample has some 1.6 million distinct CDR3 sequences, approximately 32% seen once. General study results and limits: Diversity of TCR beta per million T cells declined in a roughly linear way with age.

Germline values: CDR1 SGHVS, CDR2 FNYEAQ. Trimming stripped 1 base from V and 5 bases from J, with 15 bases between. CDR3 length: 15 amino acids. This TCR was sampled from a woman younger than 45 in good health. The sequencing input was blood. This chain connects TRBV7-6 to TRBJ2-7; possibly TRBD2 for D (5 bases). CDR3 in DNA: TGTGCCAGCAGCTTAGGGGCCGGGGAATCCCACGAGCAGTACTTC. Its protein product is CASSLGAGESHEQYF. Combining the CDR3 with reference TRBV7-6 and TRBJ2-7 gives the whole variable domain GAGVSQSPRYKVTKRGQDVALRCDPISGHVSLYWYRQALGQGPEFLTYFNYEAQQDKSGLPNDRFSAERPEGSISTLTIQRTEQRDSAMYRCASSLGAGESHEQYFGPGTRLTVT.